This T cell receptor (beta chain) was retrieved from a study of T-cell reconstitution after alpha-beta-depleted transplantation in children. Construction of the TCRbeta library involved unique molecular identifiers. Each CDR3 protein is one row after TCRdb ran MiXCR on the PCR reads. Among just over 950,000 distinct CDR3 sequences, less than 30% were seen once, and the ten largest hold approximately 30%. This clonotype was detected a few times. The V gene lost 5 bases and the J gene lost 5 bases, with 12 bases spanning the gap. The CDR3 contains 13 residues. The germline CDR1 and CDR2 sequences are SGHAT and FQNNGV.

Material: PBMCs, mostly from graft donor cells, obtained 360 days after TCRalphabeta/CD19-depleted stem cell transplant. The V and J genes are TRBV11-2 and TRBJ2-5, with D maybe TRBD2 (5 bases). The receptor was derived from a boy under two years old who had a stem cell transplant for SCID, so the T cells may come from the graft donor. For the CDR3, the DNA is TGTGCCAGCAGCCCGGGGAGCATTGAGACCCAGTACTTC. It codes for CASSPGSIETQYF.